A single sample gave rise to the 14 T cell receptor beta chains below, sequenced in a study of human T cells and chemical hapten exposure. TCRdb fed the RACE reads into MiXCR, producing one record per CDR3 protein. The sample includes approximately 80,000 distinct CDR3 sequences, about 6.8% seen only once; the top ten take 1.5% to 1.8%. Time point given: patch test 1, 2 weeks after DPC sensitization. This sample's treatment: therapeutic diphenylcyclopropenone sensitization with weekly scalp DPC. The starting material was whole blood, obtained in connection with sensitization to the hapten diphenylcyclopropenone (DPC). All receptors derive from a woman aged 25 to 45 with alopecia areata. Some clones in this sample may be carry-over from other donors' samples.

The sample holds many counts of this clonotype. As DNA, the CDR3 is TGTGCCAGCAGTGTTCGGGAGACCGGTTCCTACGAGCAGTACTTC. Protein product: CASSVRETGSYEQYF. The genes are TRBV12-3 or TRBV12-4 and TRBJ2-7; TRBD2 might be the D (6 bases). The CDR3 covers 15 residues. The V end lost 5 bases, the J end lost 1 base, and 15 bases lay between the germline ends.

This rearrangement joins TRBV6-5 to TRBJ2-3; 10 nucleotides agree with TRBD2. J gave up 5 bases and V 5 bases, and 7 bases lay outside the gene matches. CDR1 and CDR2 (germline): MNHEY, SVGAGI. The CDR3 spans 15 residues. The DNA for the CDR3 is TGTGCCAGCAGTCATAGCGGGGGGTACCAAGATACGCAGTATTTT. Translating it yields CASSHSGGYQDTQYF.

Many counts were recorded for this clonotype. The J gene is TRBJ2-3, the V gene TRBV6-2 or TRBV6-3, with 8 bases aligning to TRBD2. This CDR3 region has 16 residues. V shed 4 bases, J shed 1 base, and the junction held 7 bases outside the gene matches. The germline CDR1 and CDR2 sequences are MNHEY and SVGEGT. CDR3 in amino acids: CASSFPSGYGTDTQYF. DNA of the CDR3: TGTGCCAGCAGTTTCCCTAGCGGGTATGGCACAGATACGCAGTATTTT.

Concerning this clonotype: This may come from a read error, since a much larger clone is one base off. This rearrangement joins TRBV5-1 to TRBJ2-5; 8 bases line up with TRBD2. This CDR3 is 15 amino acids long. The junction had 6 bases not matched to a gene; V was cut back by 1 base and J by 4 bases. Germline values: CDR1 SGHRS, CDR2 YFSETQ. This chain's CDR3 is CASSLILADAETQYF. CDR3 in DNA: TGCGCCAGCAGCTTGATACTAGCGGACGCAGAGACCCAGTACTTC.

As concerns this clonotype: A read error is possible here, since a much larger clone lies one base away. The rearrangement joins TRBV7-9 to TRBJ2-2; D is possibly TRBD1 (6 bases). The CDR3 extends over 16 amino acids. Between the trimmed V and J ends, which lost 5 bases and 0 bases, there was a span of 13 bases. Germline lookup yields CDR1 SEHNR and CDR2 FQNEAQ (reference sequence). The CDR3 bases are TGTGCCAGCAGCAACAGGGACACCACGAACACCGGGGAGCTGTTTTTT. This sequence encodes CASSNRDTTNTGELFF.

Ten or more counts support this clonotype. The V call is TRBV6-4, the J call TRBJ2-1, with D maybe TRBD1 (6 bases). Germline V lookup: CDR1 MRHNA, CDR2 SNTAGT. CDR3 size: 13 residues. The germline V and J ends were trimmed by 4 bases and 5 bases, with 9 bases remaining between them. The CDR3 loop reads CASSGDNHNEQFF. The DNA for the CDR3 is TGTGCCAGCAGTGGGGACAACCACAATGAGCAGTTCTTC.

This clonotype was seen more than once but under ten times. This sequence joins TRBV20-1 and TRBJ2-1; D not certain. V shed 6 bases and J shed 0 bases, with 12 bases lying between them. Germline-derived CDR1 and CDR2 are DFQATT and SNEGSKA (reference sequence). The CDR3 runs 14 residues. The CDR3 DNA is TGCAGTGCGGGCAGGTTGAGCTCCTACAATGAGCAGTTCTTC. It encodes CSAGRLSSYNEQFF.

This clonotype was recorded at least ten times. J is TRBJ2-1 and V is TRBV11-2, with D possibly called TRBD1 or TRBD2 (5 bases each). V was clipped by 5 bases and J by 3 bases, with 8 bases between them. Germline values: CDR1 SGHAT, CDR2 FQNNGV. The CDR3 is made up of 13 amino acids. The CDR3 loop reads CASSRDRYNEQFF. Written as DNA, the CDR3 is TGTGCCAGCAGCCGGGACCGCTACAATGAGCAGTTCTTC.

The chain links TRBV5-1 to TRBJ2-3; no clear D. The CDR3 runs to 16 residues. Trimming shortened V by 0 bases and J by 1 base, and 12 bases separated the two germline ends. CDR1 is SGHRS, CDR2 YFSETQ, per germline. DNA of the CDR3: TGCGCCAGCAGCTTGGGCCGGAACGGACGCACAGATACGCAGTATTTT. Translation gives CASSLGRNGRTDTQYF.

This clonotype was seen ten or more times. The chain uses TRBV18 and TRBJ2-1; the D is unclear. The CDR3 sequence is 11 residues long. Germline CDR1 KGHSH, CDR2 LQKENI. V shed 2 bases and J shed 10 bases, with 6 bases lying between them. The CDR3 region is CASSPGGEQFF. In DNA form, the CDR3 reads TGTGCCAGCTCACCAGGTGGGGAGCAGTTCTTC. Filled out from reference TRBV18 and TRBJ2-1, the complete variable domain reads NAGVMQNPRHLVRRRGQEARLRCSPMKGHSHVYWYRQLPEEGLKFMVYLQKENIIDESGMPKERFSAEFPKEGPSILRIQQVVRGDSAAYFCASSPGGEQFFGPGTRLTVL.

V is TRBV6-5 and J is TRBJ2-5; no firm D call. V was trimmed by 2 bases and J by 1 base, leaving 8 bases between them. Germline assignment: CDR1 MNHEY and CDR2 SVGAGI. The CDR3 runs 14 residues. CDR3 region: CASSYESVQETQYF. The DNA of the CDR3 is TGTGCCAGCAGTTACGAGTCGGTCCAAGAGACCCAGTACTTC.

This clonotype was detected only a few times. The rearrangement links TRBV19 to TRBJ1-5; D may be TRBD1 (6 bases). The germline gives CDR1 LNHDA, CDR2 SQIVND (reference sequence). This CDR3 is 12 amino acids long. The ends were cut back, 9 bases at V and 3 bases at J, with 9 bases in the middle. The CDR3 spells CASRDTNQPQHF. The CDR3 coding sequence is TGTGCCAGCCGGGACACCAATCAGCCCCAGCATTTT.

This clonotype has only a few counts. The chain combines TRBV11-2 with TRBJ1-2, with D possibly being TRBD1 (5 bases). V lost 5 bases, J lost 4 bases, and 20 bases lay in between. Germline loops: CDR1 SGHAT, CDR2 FQNNGV. This CDR3 spans 16 amino acids. The CDR3 nucleotides are TGTGCCAGCAGCCCCCGTCGGGTATCGGGGCGCTATGGCTACACCTTC. Translation gives CASSPRRVSGRYGYTF.

By share, this clonotype ranks as medium-sized. The J gene is TRBJ2-3, the V gene TRBV7-2; D is possibly TRBD1 or TRBD2 (6 bases each). V was pared by 5 bases and J by 8 bases, with 17 bases between. This CDR3 region has 14 residues. CDR1 and CDR2 from the germline V gene are SGHTA and FQGNSA. The CDR3 region has the DNA TGTGCCAGCAGCAGGGGGGCCTCATCAGTTACGCAGTATTTT. This codes for CASSRGASSVTQYF.